This T cell receptor (beta chain) comes out of a study of brain T cells in children with intractable seizures. This clone was found once. Antigen unknown. The study's findings and limits: Viral specificity was inferred only from CDR3 similarity; HCMV serostatus was unknown. Clones missing pre-surgery may reflect undersampling of that blood sample.

Clones were sequenced by immunoSEQ multiplex PCR, and TCRdb holds only the in-frame ones, with some missing. This table holds about 40,000 clones, around 90% found once. Only cases whose brain tissue showed the highest T cell transcript signatures were sequenced. Pre-surgery treatment included at least one anti-epileptic drug. Sequences were derived from peripheral blood, sampled at surgery. The receptor comes from a girl aged 2-15 years with tuberous sclerosis and intractable seizures.

The CDR3 DNA reads TGTGCCAGCAGCCAAGTAACAGGGAGATACGGAAACACCATATATTTT. Amino acid sequence: CASSQVTGRYGNTIYF. This chain connects TRBV14 to TRBJ1-3, with D possibly TRBD1 on 6 matching bases. Germline assignment: CDR1 SGHDN and CDR2 FVKESK. V shed 1 base and J shed 4 bases, with 14 bases lying between them. There are 16 residues in the CDR3.